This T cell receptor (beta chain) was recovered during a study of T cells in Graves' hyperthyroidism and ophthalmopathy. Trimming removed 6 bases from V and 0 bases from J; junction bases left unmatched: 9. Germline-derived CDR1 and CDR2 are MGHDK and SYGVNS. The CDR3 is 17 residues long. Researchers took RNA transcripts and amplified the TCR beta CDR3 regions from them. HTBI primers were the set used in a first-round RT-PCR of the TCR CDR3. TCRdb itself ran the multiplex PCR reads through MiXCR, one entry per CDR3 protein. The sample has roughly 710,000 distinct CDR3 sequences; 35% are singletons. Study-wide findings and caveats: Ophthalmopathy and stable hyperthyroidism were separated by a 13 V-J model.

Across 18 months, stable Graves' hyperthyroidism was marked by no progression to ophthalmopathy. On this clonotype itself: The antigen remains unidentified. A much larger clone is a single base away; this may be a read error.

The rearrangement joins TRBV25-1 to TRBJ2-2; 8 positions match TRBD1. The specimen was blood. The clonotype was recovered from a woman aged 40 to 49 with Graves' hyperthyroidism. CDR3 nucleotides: TGTGCCAGCAGCCTCCCGGGACAGGTCACGAACACCGGGGAGCTGTTTTTT. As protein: CASSLPGQVTNTGELFF.